This T cell receptor beta chain was captured by sequencing in a study of blood T cells in healthy people across ages. The table lists this clonotype with many counts. The donors, aged roughly 6 to 95, were healthy Caucasians from Russia. With a J-beta primer mix and a sample-barcoded 5' primer, a second PCR ran about 7 to 12 cycles. All samples yielded 3 million or more CDR3-containing paired-end reads. TCRdb re-analysed the 5' RACE reads in MiXCR, keeping a single row per CDR3 protein. Here the sample spans about 930,000 distinct CDR3 sequences, almost 30% being singletons. This sample was shared with a second study, whose subject was T cells of mothers and their children. That paper adds: Donation came from a few healthy Caucasian mothers together with their six children. Second-round PCR products received sample barcodes and 2-4 random nucleotides from the M1S primer.

This TCR was recovered from a woman in her 40s in good health. Specimen: blood.

CDR3 protein: CASSPGQASNTGELFF. For the CDR3, the DNA is TGTGCCAGCTCTCCTGGACAGGCGTCGAACACCGGGGAGCTGTTTTTT. The chain links TRBV18 to TRBJ2-2, with 7 positions matching TRBD1. The CDR3 runs to 16 residues. The V gene end was trimmed by 6 bases and the J gene end by 0 bases; junction bases not matched to a gene: 7. Per the germline V gene, CDR1 is KGHSH and CDR2 is LQKENI.